The entry below describes one T cell receptor (beta chain). Its antigen is not identified. The data were taken from a study of identical twins. The V segment lost 8 bases and the J segment 9 bases; nucleotides outside the gene matches: 9. Germline-derived CDR1 and CDR2 are MGHDK and SYGVNS. This CDR3 has 12 residues. With no exceptions, donors were healthy Caucasians. Study observations and caveats: Donors were not followed over many years; analysis was cross-sectional.

TCRdb reprocessed the 5' RACE reads via MiXCR and lists one record per CDR3 protein. Of 400,000 to 600,000 distinct CDR3 sequences in the sample, 20% to 25% were seen once. These sequences were also reported in another study, on yellow fever vaccine responses in identical twins.

The sequencing input was CD4+ T cells sorted from blood. The receptor comes from a woman between 18 and 29 years old in good health. The V gene is TRBV25-1, the J gene TRBJ1-1; 7 bases align to TRBD1. The CDR3 DNA reads as TGTGCCAGCTCCCTTGGGACAGACAAAGCTTTCTTT. Translated, it gives CASSLGTDKAFF.